The rows below give T cell receptor beta chains drawn from one sample of a study of monozygotic twins with cystic fibrosis. Assay used: immunoSEQ multiplex PCR; TCRdb lists only in-frame clones, some missing. The sample comprises about 36,000 clones, around 90% of which are singletons, and less than 0.2% rests with the top ten. The specimen was blood. All receptors derive from a boy between 2 and 10 years old with cystic fibrosis. Each CDR3 is given with its conserved first and last residue. A D gene is named only where the DNA matches it firmly. Size tells how often a clone was seen (once, few, many) or the class of an expanded clone, and some rows leave it out.

v_call	d_call	clone_size	j_call	cdr3_nt	cdr3_aa
TRBV13	.	.	TRBJ1-1	TGTGCCAGCAGCTTAGGGGCGAACACTGAAGCTTTCTTT	CASSLGANTEAFF
TRBV29-1	.	.	TRBJ1-2	TGCAGCGTTGAAGATCAAGGTTGGGACCGGGGCTCCTATGGCTACACCTTC	CSVEDQGWDRGSYGYTF
TRBV6-1	.	few	TRBJ1-1	TGTGCCAGCAGCACGGGGGCGTACACTGAAGCTTTCTTT	CASSTGAYTEAFF
TRBV5-4	.	.	TRBJ2-5	TGTGCCAGCAGCTTATACGGAGGGGGTCAAGAGACCCAGTACTTC	CASSLYGGGQETQYF
TRBV11-3	TRBD2	.	TRBJ2-2	TGTGCCAGCAGTTGGGCGGGGGTCACCGGGGAGCTGTTTTTT	CASSWAGVTGELFF
TRBV6-1	.	.	TRBJ2-5	TGTGCCAGCTCCCCCCTCCCCCAAGAGACCCAGTACTTC	CASSPLPQETQYF
TRBV11-2	TRBD1	.	TRBJ1-4	TGTGCCAGCAGCCCCGTGGGGGGACAGGGACACGAAAAACTGTTTTTT	CASSPVGGQGHEKLFF
TRBV19	.	.	TRBJ2-5	TGTGCCACCTCGGGGCCCGGGGGCCCACAAGAGACCCAGTACTTC	CATSGPGGPQETQYF
TRBV7-8	TRBD1	.	TRBJ1-6	TGTGCCAGCAGCTTACCTTCGGGACAGGGTGTTTCACCCCTCCACTTT	CASSLPSGQGVSPLHF
TRBV11-3	.	.	TRBJ1-6	TGTGCCAGCAGCTTGGGACACTCGAGCTCCTATAATTCACCCCTCCACTTT	CASSLGHSSSYNSPLHF
TRBV4-3	.	.	TRBJ2-1	TGCGCCAGCAGCCAAGATTTATATGGGACTGGATCCTACAATGAGCAGTTCTTC	CASSQDLYGTGSYNEQFF
TRBV5-1	.	.	TRBJ1-2	TGCGCCAGCAGCCCCCCAGGTAACTATGGCTACACCTTC	CASSPPGNYGYTF
TRBV5-6	TRBD2	.	TRBJ2-5	TGTGCCAGCAGCTTTGGTTTGACGGGGGGGCCTCTAAAGACCCAGTACTTC	CASSFGLTGGPLKTQYF
TRBV19	TRBD1	.	TRBJ1-5	TGTGCCAGTAGTGTAGACAGGGGTCGCAATCAGCCCCAGCATTTT	CASSVDRGRNQPQHF
TRBV11-2	.	.	TRBJ1-1	TGTGCCAGCAGCTTAAGGGGAGCCCAGAACACTGAAGCTTTCTTT	CASSLRGAQNTEAFF
TRBV7-2	.	.	TRBJ1-2	TGTGCCAGCAGCTTAGGGGCGATAAGTGCTGGCTACACCTTC	CASSLGAISAGYTF
TRBV5-6	.	once	TRBJ2-5	TGTGCCAGCAGCCGGGGCTCGGGGGAGACCCAGTACTTC	CASSRGSGETQYF
TRBV9	.	.	TRBJ2-3	TGTGCCAGCAGCGTAGATGGCGGAGGGTATATCACAGATACGCAGTATTTT	CASSVDGGGYITDTQYF
TRBV7-2	.	.	TRBJ2-6	TGTGCCAGCACCTCCTCAGGAGTTCGGGCCAACGTCCTGACTTTC	CASTSSGVRANVLTF
TRBV6-6	.	.	TRBJ1-6	TGTGCCAGCAGTGACCTGGGGACAAATTCACCCCTCCACTTT	CASSDLGTNSPLHF
TRBV7-2	TRBD2	.	TRBJ2-5	TGTGCCAGCAGCTTAGGACTAGCGGGGGGGCAGGAGACCCAGTACTTC	CASSLGLAGGQETQYF
TRBV7-9	.	few	TRBJ2-7	TGTGCCAGCAGCCTAGGAGTCGGGGTAGAGCAGTACTTC	CASSLGVGVEQYF
TRBV6-5	TRBD2	.	TRBJ2-1	TGTGCCAGCAGTTACGGCTCCGGGGGGGCTTACAATGAGCAGTTCTTC	CASSYGSGGAYNEQFF
TRBV5-6	.	.	TRBJ1-1	TGTGCCAGCAGCTTGAGTGGGGCTCCATGGAACACTGAAGCTTTCTTT	CASSLSGAPWNTEAFF
TRBV25-1	.	.	TRBJ2-5	TGTGCCAGCAGTGAATCAGGCACCGGAGAGACCCAGTACTTC	CASSESGTGETQYF
TRBV19	TRBD1	.	TRBJ2-1	TGTGCCACTGCATGGGACAGGAGCTCCTACAATGAGCAGTTCTTC	CATAWDRSSYNEQFF
TRBV5-6	.	.	TRBJ2-1	TGTGCCAGCAGCTTGGTGGAAGGGGGGCGGTTCTTC	CASSLVEGGRFF
TRBV7-9	.	.	TRBJ1-3	TGTGCCAGCAGCCTCCCCCTCGGCTCTGGAAACACCATATATTTT	CASSLPLGSGNTIYF
TRBV13	TRBD2	.	TRBJ2-1	TGTGCCAGCAGCTTAGTCCCTAGCGGGGGAGAGCAGTTCTTC	CASSLVPSGGEQFF
TRBV10-1	.	.	TRBJ2-3	TGCGCCAGCAGTGGAGGGTCGAGCACAGATACGCAGTATTTT	CASSGGSSTDTQYF
TRBV4-1	.	.	TRBJ1-5	TGCGCCAGCAGCCAGTTACACCTTAGCAATCAGCCCCAGCATTTT	CASSQLHLSNQPQHF
TRBV15	TRBD1	.	TRBJ1-3	TGTGCCACCAGCAGCTCCCGGGACAGGGGTGACACCATATATTTT	CATSSSRDRGDTIYF
TRBV2	TRBD1	.	TRBJ1-1	TGTGCCAGCAGTGGACAGGGGAACACTGAAGCTTTCTTT	CASSGQGNTEAFF
TRBV19	.	.	TRBJ2-5	TGTGCCAGTAGTACCCTTGAAGTCTTAGGGGGGCCTTACCAAGAGACCCAGTACTTC	CASSTLEVLGGPYQETQYF